This is a list of T cell receptor beta chains from one sample in a study of blood T cell repertoires in COVID-19. Sequencing used immunoSEQ multiplex PCR; TCRdb keeps in-frame clones, though not all of them. Of more than 13,000 clones detected, 90% appear once; the ten largest clones hold over 7.5%. Sequenced material: peripheral blood. Source of these receptors: a human donor in a cohort sampled during active COVID-19. Each CDR3 is given with its conserved first and last residue. D genes are given only for firm matches. The size field is filled for only some rows; it gives once, few, many or a size class.

TRBV7-9,TRBD1,.,TRBJ2-7,TGTGCCAGCAGCAACCCGGGACAGGGAAACGAGCAGTACTTC,CASSNPGQGNEQYF
TRBV30,.,.,TRBJ2-2,TGTGCCTGGACCTTGGGACAGAACACCGGGGAGCTGTTTTTT,CAWTLGQNTGELFF
TRBV5-1,TRBD2,.,TRBJ2-3,TGCGCCAGCAGCTTTAGCGGGGGGGTCAGAGATACGCAGTATTTT,CASSFSGGVRDTQYF
TRBV5-1,.,.,TRBJ2-2,TGCGCCAGCAGCTGGACAGTCGGTAGTGGCGGGGAGCTGTTTTTT,CASSWTVGSGGELFF
TRBV25-1,TRBD2,.,TRBJ2-3,TGTGCCAGCAGCTCGACTAGCGCAAACACAGATACGCAGTATTTT,CASSSTSANTDTQYF
TRBV24-1,.,once,TRBJ1-2,TGTGCCACCAGTGATGGCGGGGGGCCGCGCTATGGCTACACCTTC,CATSDGGGPRYGYTF
TRBV5-1,TRBD2,.,TRBJ2-2,TGCGCCAGCAGCTTGACGCTAGCGGGAGGGCCAACCGGGGAGCTGTTTTTT,CASSLTLAGGPTGELFF
TRBV7-8,TRBD2,.,TRBJ2-3,TGTGCCAGCAGCTTATCGGCTAGCGGTACAGATACGCAGTATTTT,CASSLSASGTDTQYF
TRBV5-6,TRBD2,.,TRBJ2-3,TGTGCCAGCAGCGCCGGACTAGCGGGGGCGGATACGCAGTATTTT,CASSAGLAGADTQYF
TRBV12-3/TRBV12-4,.,.,TRBJ2-5,TGTGCCAGCAGTTTAGGACAAGAAGAGACCCAGTACTTC,CASSLGQEETQYF
TRBV28,TRBD1,.,TRBJ1-2,TGTGCCAGCAGCCCCGCCGGGACAGTGGGGGGCTACACCTTC,CASSPAGTVGGYTF
TRBV6-5,TRBD1,.,TRBJ2-7,TGTGCCAGCAGTTACTCCCCAGGGACAGGGAACGAGCAGTACTTC,CASSYSPGTGNEQYF
TRBV7-9,TRBD2,.,TRBJ2-7,TGTGCCAGCAGCCTAGCGGGAGCGTGGAACGAGCAGTACTTC,CASSLAGAWNEQYF
TRBV7-9,.,few,TRBJ2-7,TGTGCCAGCAGCTTAGCAGAATCCGGAGGAGGGCAGTACTTC,CASSLAESGGGQYF
TRBV6-6,TRBD1,.,TRBJ1-1,TGTGCCAGCAGTTACGGGACAGCAAAGAACACTGAAGCTTTCTTT,CASSYGTAKNTEAFF
TRBV27,TRBD1,.,TRBJ2-2,TGTGCCAGCAGTTTACGACAGGGGGCGATGGGGGAGCTGTTTTTT,CASSLRQGAMGELFF
TRBV11-1,TRBD1,.,TRBJ1-2,TGTGCCAGCAGCAAGAAAACCGGGACAGAATATGGCTACACCTTC,CASSKKTGTEYGYTF
TRBV2,.,.,TRBJ1-5,TGTGCCAGCAGTGAAGGGCAGGGGCCCAGTCAGCCCCAGCATTTT,CASSEGQGPSQPQHF
TRBV29-1,.,.,TRBJ1-2,TGCAGCGTTGAAGATCTCAAAGAGCAGGGGAGATATAAACTTTATGGCTACACCTTC,CSVEDLKEQGRYKLYGYTF
TRBV9,TRBD2,few,TRBJ2-7,TGTGCCAGCAGCCCTACTAGCGGGAGGTACGAGCAGTACTTC,CASSPTSGRYEQYF
TRBV6-5,.,.,TRBJ1-5,TGTGCCAGCACAGTGAATAGCAATCAGCCCCAGCATTTT,CASTVNSNQPQHF
TRBV18,.,.,TRBJ2-3,TGTGCCAGCTCACTAACTTTGCGGATTAGCACAGATACGCAGTATTTT,CASSLTLRISTDTQYF
TRBV10-3,TRBD2,.,TRBJ2-3,TGTGCCATCAGTGATTCGGGAGGGACAGATACGCAGTATTTT,CAISDSGGTDTQYF
TRBV6-5,.,.,TRBJ1-1,TGTGCCAGCAGTCTCCAGGGAAACACTGAAGCTTTCTTT,CASSLQGNTEAFF
TRBV10-3,.,.,TRBJ1-2,TGTGCCATCAGTGACTTTGGGGGCAGTAGCTATGGCTACACCTTC,CAISDFGGSSYGYTF
TRBV29-1,TRBD2,.,TRBJ2-2,TGCAGCGTTAAGACTAGCCCGTCGGCCGGGGAGCTGTTTTTT,CSVKTSPSAGELFF
TRBV2,.,.,TRBJ2-3,TGTGCCAGCAGTGATTGGCGGGACTCGACAGATACGCAGTATTTT,CASSDWRDSTDTQYF
TRBV9,.,.,TRBJ1-4,TGTGCCAGCAGCGTCCGGGGTATGGATGAAAAACTGTTTTTT,CASSVRGMDEKLFF
TRBV6-1,TRBD2,.,TRBJ2-1,TGTGCCAGCAGTGAAGGGCGGGGGGCGCCCTACAATGAGCAGTTCTTC,CASSEGRGAPYNEQFF
TRBV19,TRBD2,.,TRBJ2-7,TGTGCCACGGGAGGAGCCCCCTACGAGCAGTACTTC,CATGGAPYEQYF
TRBV11-2,.,once,TRBJ1-4,TGTGCCAGCAGCTCGACCATCCGGGACTTAGGAGAAAAACTGTTTTTT,CASSSTIRDLGEKLFF
TRBV18,.,.,TRBJ1-3,TGTGCCAGCTCACCAGTAACAGTGTCTGGAAACACCATATATTTT,CASSPVTVSGNTIYF
TRBV3-1/TRBV3-2,.,.,TRBJ2-2,TGTGCCAGCAGCCAACTCGTTACCGGGGAGCTGTTTTTT,CASSQLVTGELFF
TRBV6-6,TRBD1,.,TRBJ1-1,TGTGCCAGCAGCCCCGGGACAGGGGAAAGGACTTTCTTT,CASSPGTGERTFF
TRBV5-4,TRBD1,.,TRBJ2-7,TGTGCCAGCAGAAACGGACAGGACAACTCCTACGAGCAGTACTTC,CASRNGQDNSYEQYF